These 13 T cell receptor beta chains share one sample of origin, sequenced in a study of cytomegalovirus exposure and HLA in healthy donors (dated by TCRdb to 2016 to 2017). Library creation used the immunoSEQ multiplex PCR assay. A mixture of 60 forward primers for TCR Vbeta segments and 13 reverse primers for TCR Jbeta segments was used in the multiplex PCR. This immuneACCESS table, as held by TCRdb, lists in-frame sequences with V and J called but not all clones. Of the missing ones, under half trace to an unresolved V gene in checked studies; the others have no known cause. The table for this sample shows over 60,000 clones. In total, the top ten clones hold 6% to 8% of the sample. Material for sequencing was PBMCs. These receptors came from a female donor in good health and CMV-seropositive.

This chain connects TRBV7-3 to TRBJ2-4; tentative D call: TRBD1 (6 bases). V was shortened by 5 bases and J by 0 bases, with 14 bases between the two germline ends. Looked up from germline, CDR1 is SGHTA and CDR2 is FQGTGA. CDR3 length: 16 amino acids. The CDR3 protein is CASSPQGGIAKNIQYF. In nucleotides, the CDR3 is TGTGCCAGCAGCCCTCAAGGGGGAATAGCCAAAAACATTCAGTACTTC.

The rearrangement links TRBV5-1 to TRBJ2-5, with TRBD1 as a possible D gene (6 bases). The V and J ends lost 5 bases and 0 bases respectively, with 14 bases between them. The CDR3 is 15 amino acids. Germline values: CDR1 SGHRS, CDR2 YFSETQ. CDR3 sequence: CASRTGQSYQETQYF. DNA of the CDR3: TGCGCCAGCAGGACTGGACAGTCGTACCAAGAGACCCAGTACTTC.

This sequence joins TRBV25-1 and TRBJ1-2, with a possible D match to TRBD1 (5 bases). The CDR3 totals 15 residues. CDR1 and CDR2 from the germline V gene are MGHDK and SYGVNS. Trimming shortened V by 4 bases and J by 2 bases, and 14 bases separated the two germline ends. The CDR3 sequence: CASSGGREGNYGYTF. Written as DNA, the CDR3 is TGTGCCAGCAGTGGGGGCCGGGAGGGGAACTATGGCTACACCTTC.

This rearrangement joins TRBV19 to TRBJ2-7, with D maybe TRBD1 (6 bases). Germline CDR1 reads LNHDA; CDR2 reads SQIVND (reference sequence). The CDR3 is 13 residues long. Trimming removed 8 bases from V and 5 bases from J, with 16 bases in between. Written as DNA, the CDR3 is TGTGCCAGTGGGCTTACAGGGTCGGACGAGCAGTACTTC. Translation: CASGLTGSDEQYF.

The chain is built from TRBV2 and TRBJ1-2, with 9 bases matching TRBD1. Germline-derived CDR1 and CDR2 are SNHLY and FYNNEI. This CDR3 has 16 residues. Germline trimming cut 0 bases from V and 2 bases from J; bases unmatched to any gene: 4. The chain's CDR3 is CASSEAPTGGNYGYTF. CDR3 bases: TGTGCCAGCAGTGAAGCGCCGACAGGGGGAAACTATGGCTACACCTTC.

The CDR3 reads CASTMGGITIGGYTF. The CDR3 nucleotides are TGTGCCAGCACCATGGGAGGGATTACTATTGGGGGCTACACCTTC. V is TRBV5-4 and J is TRBJ1-2; D unclear. The length of the CDR3 is 15 residues. Germline V gives CDR1 SGHNT, CDR2 YYREEE (reference sequence). V lost 6 bases and J 8 bases, leaving 23 bases between the germline ends. The full variable domain, with the rest looked up from reference TRBV5-4 and TRBJ1-2, is ETGVTQSPTHLIKTRGQQVTLRCSSQSGHNTVSWYQQALGQGPQFIFQYYREEENGRGNFPPRFSGLQFPNYSSELNVNALELDDSALYLCASTMGGITIGGYTFGSGTRLTVV.

The chain uses TRBV28 and TRBJ1-2; possibly TRBD1 for D (5 bases). The V gene lost 6 bases and the J gene lost 8 bases, with 7 bases spanning the gap. Germline CDR1 is MDHEN and CDR2 is SYDVKM. The CDR3 sequence is 10 residues long. CDR3 in DNA: TGTGCCAGCAGAAGACAGGGCTACACCTTC. As protein: CASRRQGYTF.

The chain combines TRBV7-2 with TRBJ1-5, with D possibly matching TRBD1 (5 bases). CDR3 size: 15 residues. The ends were cut back, 5 bases at V and 2 bases at J, with 13 bases in the middle. CDR1 SGHTA and CDR2 FQGNSA come from the germline V gene. The CDR3 sequence: CASSLDSAGNQPQHF. CDR3 bases: TGTGCCAGCAGCCTCGACAGCGCAGGCAATCAGCCCCAGCATTTT. The whole variable domain, filled in from reference TRBV7-2 and TRBJ1-5, reads GAGVSQSPSNKVTEKGKDVELRCDPISGHTALYWYRQSLGQGLEFLIYFQGNSAPDKSGLPSDRFSAERTGGSVSTLTIQRTQQEDSAVYLCASSLDSAGNQPQHFGDGTRLSIL.

V gene TRBV28 combines with J gene TRBJ2-5; D gene unclear. V lost 5 bases and J lost 0, with 10 bases in between. The CDR3 sequence is 14 residues long. The germline V gene has CDR1 MDHEN and CDR2 SYDVKM. The CDR3 DNA sequence: TGTGCCAGCAGTCTCAGCGTTAACCAAGAGACCCAGTACTTC. Its protein product is CASSLSVNQETQYF.

The chain combines TRBV4-3 with TRBJ2-1; 8 bases agree with TRBD1. From germline, CDR1 is LGHNA and CDR2 YSLEER. The CDR3 is 16 residues long. Germline trimming cut 2 bases from V and 1 base from J; bases unmatched to any gene: 4. The CDR3 DNA reads TGCGCCAGCAGCCAACTCGGGACAGGATCCTACAATGAGCAGTTCTTC. This translates into CASSQLGTGSYNEQFF.

The DNA of the CDR3 is TGTGCCTGGAGAGGGCAGGGGGCCGGCGGGGAGCTGTTTTTT. It codes for CAWRGQGAGGELFF. V gene TRBV30 combines with J gene TRBJ2-2, with 8 positions matching TRBD1. V was pared by 3 bases and J by 7 bases, with 7 bases of the junction left unmatched. The CDR3 contains 14 residues. CDR1 and CDR2 (germline): GTSNPN, SVGIG (reference sequence). Variable domain in full (rest from reference TRBV30 and TRBJ2-2): SQTIHQWPATLVQPVGSPLSLECTVEGTSNPNLYWYRQAAGRGLQLLFYSVGIGQISSEVPQNLSASRPQDRQFILSSKKLLLSDSGFYLCAWRGQGAGGELFFGEGSRLTVL.

The chain carries TRBV30 and TRBJ2-7; 8 nucleotides agree with TRBD1. The CDR3 loop spans 14 amino acids. Germline CDR1 and CDR2: GTSNPN and SVGIG (reference sequence). V shed 0 bases and J 3 bases; nucleotides not matched to a gene: 4. CDR3 region: CAWSVFDRGYEQYF. DNA of the CDR3: TGTGCCTGGAGTGTATTCGACAGGGGCTACGAGCAGTACTTC.

The chain links TRBV4-3 to TRBJ2-3; TRBD1 is a possible D gene (7 bases). Germline V gene lookup returns CDR1 LGHNA and CDR2 YSLEER. Trimming removed 1 base at V and 4 bases at J, with 12 bases between. CDR3 size: 15 residues. CDR3 region: CASSQGQGGPDTQYF. Written as DNA, the CDR3 is TGCGCCAGCAGCCAAGGCCAGGGGGGCCCAGATACGCAGTATTTT.